The 22 T cell receptor beta chains below were found in one sample sequenced in a study of T cells after yellow fever vaccination. TCRdb passed the 5' RACE reads through MiXCR, listing each CDR3 protein once. The sample yields around 340,000 distinct CDR3 sequences, 7.5% to 9% seen once. This specimen was PBMCs, taken on the day of the first yellow fever vaccination. These receptors originate from a man aged 18 to 30 who received the YFV17D yellow fever vaccine.

This clonotype was seen only a few times. The J gene is TRBJ2-1, the V gene TRBV28; 13 nucleotides agree with TRBD2. This CDR3 is 18 amino acids long. Per germline, CDR1 MDHEN and CDR2 SYDVKM. The trim removed 8 bases at V and 5 bases at J, leaving 15 bases unmatched. DNA for the CDR3: TGTGCCAGCTCTTCTTCAACTAGCGGGGGGGCGGGAGACAATGAGCAGTTCTTC. Translating it yields CASSSSTSGGAGDNEQFF.

This clonotype was seen only a few times. This sequence joins TRBV25-1 and TRBJ1-4; the D gene is possibly TRBD1 (5 bases). V was cut by 8 bases and J by 8 bases, with 9 bases left in between. The CDR3 is 11 residues long. CDR1 and CDR2 (germline): MGHDK, SYGVNS. The CDR3 bases are TGTGCCAGCGGATGGGGGGAAAAACTGTTTTTT. Residues: CASGWGEKLFF.

This clonotype appeared a few times. The chain combines TRBV12-3 or TRBV12-4 with TRBJ2-7, with D unclear. The CDR3 contains 16 residues. Trimming cost V 1 base and J 0 bases, with 13 bases left between them. CDR3 DNA: TGTGCCAGCAGTTTAGGTGAGCAGAGCACCTCCTACGAGCAGTACTTC. Translated, it gives CASSLGEQSTSYEQYF.

This clonotype has only a few counts. The J gene is TRBJ1-2, the V gene TRBV6-1; TRBD1 aligns across 7 bases. Trimming at V came to 1 base and at J to 4 bases, leaving 3 bases not matched to a gene. Germline V gene data show CDR1 as MNHNS and CDR2 as SASEGT. CDR3 length: 14 amino acids. The CDR3 protein is CASSEVRDSYGYTF. The CDR3 DNA reads TGTGCCAGCAGTGAAGTTCGGGACAGCTATGGCTACACCTTC.

This clonotype was found a few times. The chain has TRBV14 and TRBJ2-3; 7 nucleotides align to TRBD2. The ends lost 1 base at V and 2 bases at J; junction bases unmatched: 9. This CDR3 spans 17 amino acids. Germline V CDR1 and CDR2: SGHDN, FVKESK. In DNA, the CDR3 is TGTGCCAGCAGCCAAGCAACAGCGGGGCTCTACACAGATACGCAGTATTTT. As protein: CASSQATAGLYTDTQYF.

This clonotype has only a few counts. The J gene is TRBJ1-2, the V gene TRBV18; D gene unclear. The V gene lost 0 bases and the J gene lost 3 bases, with 5 bases spanning the gap. Germline CDR1 KGHSH, CDR2 LQKENI. The CDR3 loop spans 13 amino acids. The CDR3 region is CASSPPTDYGYTF. CDR3 bases: TGTGCCAGCTCACCACCAACAGACTATGGCTACACCTTC.

The genes are TRBV20-1 and TRBJ1-1, with D maybe TRBD1 (6 bases). Trimming took off 1 base at V and 4 bases at J, with 13 bases between the two ends. CDR1 DFQATT and CDR2 SNEGSKA come from the germline V gene (reference sequence). This CDR3 has 14 residues. The DNA for the CDR3 is TGCAGTGCTAGAGTGGGGGCAGGGGCCACTGAAGCTTTCTTT. Encoded protein: CSARVGAGATEAFF.

A few counts support this clonotype. The chain carries TRBV4-3 and TRBJ1-2; D possibly corresponds to TRBD1 (5 bases). The CDR3 spans 14 residues. The V gene's germline CDR1 is LGHNA and CDR2 YSLEER. Trimming stripped 3 bases from V and 4 bases from J, with 12 bases between. The chain's CDR3 is CASSQETGTYGYTF. The CDR3 coding sequence is TGCGCCAGCAGCCAGGAGACTGGGACCTATGGCTACACCTTC.

The V gene is TRBV25-1, the J gene TRBJ1-6; no reliable D call. The V and J ends lost 6 bases and 5 bases respectively, with 11 bases between them. Germline-derived CDR1 and CDR2 are MGHDK and SYGVNS. This CDR3 has 14 residues. The CDR3 DNA follows: TGTGCCAGCAGCAGCACGGGCGATAATTCACCCCTCCACTTT. Translating it yields CASSSTGDNSPLHF.

V is TRBV4-3 and J is TRBJ1-2; D perhaps matches TRBD1 (6 bases). Germline V gene lookup returns CDR1 LGHNA and CDR2 YSLEER. The CDR3 spans 14 residues. Between the trimmed V and J ends, which lost 4 bases and 2 bases, there was a span of 11 bases. CDR3 region: CASSPARGNYGYTF. The CDR3 region has the DNA TGCGCCAGCAGCCCTGCTAGGGGGAACTATGGCTACACCTTC.

The chain is built from TRBV7-2 and TRBJ2-7; D gene uncertain. The CDR3 length is 15 residues. The germline V and J ends were trimmed by 5 bases and 6 bases, with 20 bases remaining between them. Germline assignment: CDR1 SGHTA and CDR2 FQGNSA. The CDR3 DNA sequence: TGTGCCAGCAGCCACCAACCGGTTGACTGGCGCGAGCAGTACTTC. This sequence encodes CASSHQPVDWREQYF.

In this sample, this clonotype turned up a few times. The chain recombines TRBV6-5 with TRBJ1-1, with TRBD1 matching 7 bases. The CDR3 totals 15 residues. Losses at the gene ends were 1 base for V and 4 bases for J; bases not matched to a gene: 6. Germline V CDR1 and CDR2: MNHEY, SVGAGI. CDR3 amino acids: CASSYFPGGSTEAFF. CDR3 bases: TGTGCCAGCAGTTACTTTCCAGGGGGGAGCACTGAAGCTTTCTTT.

This clonotype was found many times. The J gene is TRBJ2-5, the V gene TRBV7-2; D unclear. Trimming took 1 base from V and 9 from J, leaving 9 bases between them. The CDR3 loop spans 12 amino acids. The germline V gene encodes CDR1 SGHTA and CDR2 FQGNSA. The CDR3 is CASSLESMAQYF. In nucleotides, the CDR3 is TGTGCCAGCAGCTTAGAATCTATGGCCCAGTACTTC.

The chain links TRBV20-1 to TRBJ1-1; possibly TRBD1 for D (5 bases). This CDR3 has 14 amino acids. From germline, CDR1 is DFQATT and CDR2 SNEGSKA (reference sequence). The V gene lost 5 bases and the J gene lost 5 bases, with 18 bases spanning the gap. CDR3 amino acids: CSARGLGEGTEAFF. CDR3 nucleotides: TGCAGTGCTCGAGGCCTGGGGGAAGGTACTGAAGCTTTCTTT.

About this clonotype: Given the absence of the conserved phenylalanine or tryptophan at the CDR3 end, a read error is likely. The DNA is left out, because the CDR3 cannot be placed on it with certainty; the CDR3 is given as TCRdb lists it. This chain connects TRBV10-3 to TRBJ2-7; the table's D call of TRBD1 was not tested on the DNA. The length of the CDR3 is 15 amino acids, counting both ends. CDR1 ENHRY and CDR2 SYGVKD come from the germline V gene. The CDR3 sequence: CAISESDRGRKALWY.

This clonotype has just a few counts. CDR3 in DNA: TGCGCCAGCAGCCAAGGAACGGGCCCGGGAAACACCATATATTTT. Translated, it gives CASSQGTGPGNTIYF. V usage is TRBV4-3 and J usage is TRBJ1-3; D is uncertain. CDR1 and CDR2 (germline): LGHNA, YSLEER. The V end lost 1 base, the J end lost 4 bases, and 11 bases lay between the germline ends. The CDR3 contains 15 residues.

This clonotype has only a few counts. The V gene is TRBV3-1, the J gene TRBJ2-2; either TRBD1 or TRBD2 may fit D (5 bases each). The CDR3 extends over 14 amino acids. Germline V gene sequence: CDR1 LGHDT, CDR2 YNNKEL (reference sequence). Trimming stripped 4 bases from V and 3 bases from J, with 9 bases between. The CDR3, as DNA: TGTGCCAGCAGCCGAGGGGTTCACACCGGGGAGCTGTTTTTT. It yields the protein CASSRGVHTGELFF. Based on the CDR3 plus reference TRBV3-1 and TRBJ2-2, the full variable domain is DTAVSQTPKYLVTQMGNDKSIKCEQNLGHDTMYWYKQDSKKFLKIMFSYNNKELIINETVPNRFSPKSPDKAHLNLHINSLELGDSAVYFCASSRGVHTGELFFGEGSRLTVL.

This chain links TRBV7-9 with TRBJ1-4, with D possibly TRBD1 on 6 matching bases. The CDR3 contains 15 residues. Trimming removed 2 bases from V and 8 bases from J, with 15 bases in between. The germline gives CDR1 SEHNR, CDR2 FQNEAQ (reference sequence). CDR3 DNA sequence: TGTGCCAGCAGCTTAATGGCAGGTGGGGGCGAAAAACTGTTTTTT. Translation: CASSLMAGGGEKLFF.

There are a few counts of this clonotype. The chain links TRBV7-8 to TRBJ2-7; D is possibly TRBD1 (6 bases). Trimming pared 5 bases from V and 4 bases from J, leaving 18 bases between. This CDR3 has 15 residues. Germline loops: CDR1 SGHVS, CDR2 FQNEAQ. The CDR3 reads CASSRRNQGPYEQYF. In DNA form, the CDR3 reads TGTGCCAGCAGCCGACGGAACCAGGGGCCTTACGAGCAGTACTTC.

The V gene is TRBV6-1, the J gene TRBJ2-7; no clear D gene. CDR1 and CDR2 from the germline V gene are MNHNS and SASEGT. CDR3 length: 14 amino acids. V shed 8 bases and J shed 0 bases, with 14 bases lying between them. The CDR3 sequence: CASFPIGSSYEQYV. The CDR3, as DNA: TGTGCCAGCTTCCCGATAGGTAGCTCCTACGAGCAGTACGTC.

This sequence joins TRBV10-3 and TRBJ1-1; D remains unclear. Per the germline V gene, CDR1 is ENHRY and CDR2 is SYGVKD. CDR3 length equals 14 residues. Between the trimmed V and J ends, which lost 10 bases and 1 base, there was a span of 16 bases. The CDR3 region has the DNA TGTGCCACAGGAGCACAAGGGAAGAACACTGAAGCTTTCTTT. Translated: CATGAQGKNTEAFF.

There are a few counts of this clonotype. The chain couples TRBV5-1 to TRBJ2-5; the match to TRBD2 covers 8 bases. The germline V gene encodes CDR1 SGHRS and CDR2 YFSETQ. This CDR3 contains 15 residues. V gave up 7 bases and J gave up 5 bases; unmatched junction bases: 13. Here the CDR3 reads CASEDGGADSETQYF. CDR3 bases: TGCGCCAGCGAGGACGGGGGGGCCGATTCGGAGACCCAGTACTTC.